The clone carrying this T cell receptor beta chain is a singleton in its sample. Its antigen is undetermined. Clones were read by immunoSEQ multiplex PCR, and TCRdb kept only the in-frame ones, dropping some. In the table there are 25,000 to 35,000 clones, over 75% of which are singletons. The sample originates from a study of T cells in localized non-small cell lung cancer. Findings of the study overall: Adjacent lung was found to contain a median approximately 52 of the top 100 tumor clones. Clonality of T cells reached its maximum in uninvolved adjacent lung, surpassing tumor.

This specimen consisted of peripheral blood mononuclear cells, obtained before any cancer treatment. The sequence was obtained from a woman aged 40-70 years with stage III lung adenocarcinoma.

DNA of the CDR3: TGTGCCAGCAGCTTAAGCGGGAGCTCCTACAATGAGCAGTTCTTC. Translated, it gives CASSLSGSSYNEQFF. The chain employs TRBV11-3 and TRBJ2-1, with 8 bases fitting TRBD2. With 2 bases clipped from V and 0 bases from J, the junction kept 0 bases outside the gene matches. The V gene's germline CDR1 is SGHNT and CDR2 YENEEA. The CDR3 has 15 amino acids.